A selection of T cell receptor beta chains follows, all from one sample in a study of CD8+ T cells in alopecia areata. Libraries were prepared by immunoSEQ multiplex PCR; TCRdb keeps only in-frame clonotypes and omits some of them. The sample lists roughly 180,000 clones, roughly three fifths occurring once. The sample in question was CD4+ T cells sorted from blood, obtained at week 4, from a patient treated with tofacitinib. The receptors shown here come from a human donor with alopecia areata. CDR3s include the opening cysteine and the closing phenylalanine or tryptophan. A D gene is named only where the DNA matches it firmly. Rows may omit the clone size; those that give it use once, few, many or a size class.

d_call	v_call	clone_size	j_call	cdr3_aa	cdr3_nt
-	TRBV29-1	-	TRBJ1-2	CSVAQNLYGYTF	TGCAGCGTTGCCCAGAACCTCTATGGCTACACCTTC
-	TRBV7-2	few	TRBJ2-3	CASSLDQGPDTQYF	TGTGCCAGCAGCTTAGATCAGGGCCCAGATACGCAGTATTTT
-	TRBV7-2	-	TRBJ2-4	CASSLAGLAKNIQYF	TGTGCCAGCAGCTTAGCCGGGTTAGCCAAAAACATTCAGTACTTC
-	TRBV18	-	TRBJ1-4	CASSPPHQPNEKLFF	TGTGCCAGCTCACCACCCCACCAGCCAAACGAAAAACTGTTTTTT
-	TRBV7-2	few	TRBJ2-5	CASSFTGMGETQYF	TGTGCCAGCAGCTTTACAGGGATGGGGGAGACCCAGTACTTC
TRBD2	TRBV7-6	-	TRBJ2-7	CASSFRPGGVYEQYF	TGTGCCAGCAGCTTTCGCCCGGGGGGGGTCTACGAGCAGTACTTC
TRBD1	TRBV5-1	few	TRBJ1-2	CASSLAVDRADGYTF	TGCGCCAGCAGCTTGGCCGTGGACAGGGCTGATGGCTACACCTTC
-	TRBV5-5	-	TRBJ1-1	CASRWMQNTEAFF	TGTGCCAGCCGTTGGATGCAGAACACTGAAGCTTTCTTT
-	TRBV29-1	-	TRBJ2-2	CSVEGRGTGELFF	TGCAGCGTTGAGGGGAGAGGCACCGGGGAGCTGTTTTTT
-	TRBV7-2	-	TRBJ2-7	CASSSSNYEQYF	TGTGCCAGCAGCTCTTCGAACTACGAGCAGTACTTC
TRBD1	TRBV25-1	few	TRBJ2-5	CASSAGDSQETQYF	TGTGCCAGCAGTGCTGGGGACAGTCAAGAGACCCAGTACTTC
TRBD1	TRBV7-9	-	TRBJ2-5	CASSSTGALSSGETQYF	TGTGCCAGCAGCTCCACAGGGGCTTTATCCTCGGGAGAGACCCAGTACTTC
TRBD2	TRBV7-6	-	TRBJ2-5	CASSLGLAGLQETQYF	TGTGCCAGCAGCTTAGGACTAGCGGGGTTGCAAGAGACCCAGTACTTC
TRBD1	TRBV29-1	-	TRBJ1-5	CSASGQSNQPQHF	TGCAGCGCCTCGGGACAGTCAAATCAGCCCCAGCATTTT
-	TRBV4-3	-	TRBJ2-5	CASSQDWGLWETQYF	TGCGCCAGCAGCCAAGATTGGGGGTTGTGGGAGACCCAGTACTTC
-	TRBV9	few	TRBJ2-2	CASSELNTGELFF	TGTGCCAGCAGCGAATTGAACACCGGGGAGCTGTTTTTT
TRBD1	TRBV29-1	-	TRBJ2-1	CSLKDRGRMNEQFF	TGCAGCTTAAAGGACAGGGGCCGTATGAATGAGCAGTTCTTC